A selection of T cell receptor beta chains follows, all from one sample in a study of T-cell memory formation after mild COVID-19. TCRdb re-called the 5' RACE reads with MiXCR, one entry per CDR3 protein. The data contain around 370,000 distinct CDR3 sequences, around 21% of them singletons. Sequencing was performed on PBMCs or a T cell subset sorted from them (not recorded which). These receptors were collected from an adult woman who had mild COVID-19 (a few samples of this study predate the infection). Cell type and time point are not known. CDR3s include the opening cysteine and the closing phenylalanine or tryptophan. The D gene is left open where the match is weak. Not all rows give a size; the values are once, few, many and, for expanded clones, a class.

V gene	clone size	D gene	J gene	CDR3 protein	CDR3 DNA
TRBV2	few	TRBD1	TRBJ1-1	CASSGQGIEAFF	TGTGCCAGCAGTGGACAGGGAATTGAAGCTTTCTTT
TRBV5-4	.	TRBD2	TRBJ2-3	CASTHGLADTDTQYF	TGTGCCAGCACCCACGGACTAGCGGACACAGATACGCAGTATTTT
TRBV12-3/TRBV12-4	.	.	TRBJ1-6	CASSLGHTGGYNSPLHF	TGTGCCAGCAGTTTAGGTCACACCGGGGGCTATAATTCACCCCTCCACTTT
TRBV6-2/TRBV6-3	.	.	TRBJ1-2	CASSYRQETYGYTF	TGTGCCAGCAGTTACCGACAGGAAACATATGGCTACACCTTC
TRBV25-1	few	.	TRBJ1-1	CASSEGGPGPLLKAFF	TGTGCCAGCAGTGAAGGGGGACCGGGACCCCTCTTGAAAGCTTTCTTT
TRBV20-1	.	.	TRBJ2-4	CSARDLWGETKNIQYF	TGCAGTGCTAGAGATCTCTGGGGGGAAACCAAAAACATTCAGTACTTC
TRBV3-1	few	.	TRBJ2-5	CASSPYRDQETQYF	TGTGCCAGCAGCCCATACAGGGATCAAGAGACCCAGTACTTC
TRBV19	.	.	TRBJ2-1	CASSIDGSSYNEQFF	TGTGCCAGTAGTATAGACGGAAGCTCCTACAATGAGCAGTTCTTC
TRBV4-1	few	.	TRBJ2-3	CASSQDWADTQYF	TGCGCCAGCAGCCAAGATTGGGCAGATACGCAGTATTTT
TRBV7-9	once	.	TRBJ1-1	CASSLALKGTPEAFF	TGTGCCAGCAGCTTAGCGCTTAAGGGGACCCCTGAAGCTTTCTTT
TRBV10-3	once	.	TRBJ1-1	CAISEKEVGWNAEAFF	TGTGCCATCAGTGAGAAGGAGGTGGGGTGGAACGCTGAAGCTTTCTTT
TRBV24-1	many	TRBD1	TRBJ2-5	CATSETRDRGRRETQYF	TGTGCCACCAGTGAAACTAGGGACAGAGGAAGACGGGAGACCCAGTACTTC
TRBV5-5	few	.	TRBJ2-1	CASSPRWTRDEQFF	TGTGCCAGCAGCCCCCGTTGGACTCGGGATGAGCAGTTCTTC
TRBV30	.	TRBD2	TRBJ2-2	CAWSVLGLAGVKLFF	TGTGCCTGGAGTGTACTCGGACTAGCGGGAGTGAAGCTGTTTTTT
TRBV12-3/TRBV12-4	few	.	TRBJ2-3	CASSLWGADLGDTQYF	TGTGCCAGCAGTTTGTGGGGGGCAGATCTGGGAGATACGCAGTATTTT
TRBV12-3/TRBV12-4	.	TRBD2	TRBJ2-2	CASSSRLAGGNTGELFF	TGTGCCAGCAGTTCGCGACTAGCGGGGGGGAACACCGGGGAGCTGTTTTTT
TRBV7-3	few	.	TRBJ1-2	CASSLVAEGIRIF	.
TRBV12-3/TRBV12-4	few	.	TRBJ2-7	CASTIGITYEQYF	TGTGCCAGCACCATAGGGATAACCTACGAGCAGTACTTC
TRBV7-2	.	TRBD2	TRBJ2-1	CASSLGLAVRGSEQFF	TGTGCCAGCAGCTTAGGACTAGCGGTCCGAGGAAGTGAGCAGTTCTTC
TRBV2	.	TRBD2	TRBJ2-2	CASSERARAGDLTGELFF	TGTGCCAGCAGTGAAAGGGCTCGAGCGGGGGACCTCACCGGGGAGCTGTTTTTT
TRBV19	.	.	TRBJ1-5	CASSGPGGDRPQHF	TGTGCCAGTAGTGGTCCGGGAGGCGATCGGCCCCAGCATTTT
TRBV7-9	few	TRBD2	TRBJ2-1	CASSPFAGVLPNEQFF	TGTGCCAGCAGCCCCTTTGCGGGAGTGCTTCCCAATGAGCAGTTCTTC
TRBV20-1	.	.	TRBJ2-7	CSARGHSYEQYF	TGCAGTGCTAGAGGCCACTCCTACGAGCAGTACTTC
TRBV20-1	few	.	TRBJ1-5	CSARGPRGQPQHF	TGCAGTGCTAGAGGGCCTAGGGGACAGCCCCAGCATTTT
TRBV29-1	few	.	TRBJ1-2	CSVRSLYGYTF	TGCAGCGTCCGATCTCTCTATGGCTACACCTTC
TRBV7-2	.	TRBD1	TRBJ2-3	CASSFSAQGSMQYF	TGTGCCAGCAGCTTCAGCGCACAGGGGTCGATGCAGTATTTT
TRBV18	few	TRBD1	TRBJ2-1	CASSPRQGENNEQFF	TGTGCCAGCTCCCCGAGACAGGGGGAAAACAATGAGCAGTTCTTC
TRBV5-4	few	.	TRBJ1-4	CASSFRGQSSEKLFF	TGTGCCAGCAGCTTCCGAGGACAGTCTAGTGAAAAACTGTTTTTT
TRBV5-5	few	.	TRBJ1-4	CASSLGGSLGEKLFF	TGTGCCAGCAGCTTGGGGGGCTCACTCGGGGAAAAACTGTTTTTT
TRBV27	.	.	TRBJ1-5	CASRLSGNGDQPQHF	TGTGCCAGCAGACTCTCCGGGAACGGCGATCAGCCCCAGCATTTT
TRBV20-1	.	.	TRBJ1-5	CSARMGGRLNQPQHF	TGCAGTGCTAGAATGGGAGGGAGGCTCAATCAGCCCCAGCATTTT
TRBV29-1	.	TRBD1	TRBJ1-1	CSVLPGGAGTEAFF	TGCAGCGTTTTACCAGGGGGCGCGGGCACTGAAGCTTTCTTT
TRBV4-3	.	.	TRBJ2-5	CASSQVPDQETQYF	TGCGCCAGCAGCCAAGTACCAGACCAAGAGACCCAGTACTTC
TRBV5-1	.	.	TRBJ2-7	CASTLNYEQYF	TGCGCCAGCACCCTCAACTACGAGCAGTACTTC
TRBV15	few	.	TRBJ1-4	CATSSRDTNEKLFF	TGTGCCACCAGCAGCCGGGACACTAATGAAAAACTGTTTTTT
TRBV12-3/TRBV12-4	.	TRBD1	TRBJ1-3	CASSPGGTGYF	TGTGCCAGCAGCCCAGGGGGGACAGGGTATTTT